Listed here is a single TCR beta chain. Unmatched junction bases numbered 16, after V lost 8 bases and J lost 1 base. Germline V gene data show CDR1 as MDHEN and CDR2 as SYDVKM. The CDR3 is made up of 17 amino acids. Data came from immunoSEQ multiplex PCR; TCRdb stores just in-frame clones and leaves some out. The sample records approximately 760,000 clones, 80% to 90% being singletons. This specimen belongs to a study of shared T cell receptors in the human thymus. These data also formed part of another study, on human thymus T cells. From that study: Both thymic and peripheral blood repertoires showed apparently biased V and J usage. Highly overlapping thymic repertoires among unrelated individuals were reported in related research.

This TCR came from a girl under three years old with a congenital heart defect. This chain links TRBV28 with TRBJ1-2, with 7 nucleotides matching TRBD1. Source material: thymocytes. Here the CDR3 reads CASSLSLGQASNYGYTF. The DNA of the CDR3 is TGTGCCAGCTCTCTATCGCTCGGACAGGCTAGTAACTATGGCTACACCTTC.